The 24 T cell receptor beta chains listed next were all sequenced from one sample in a study of beta chain features in type 1 diabetes. As every portion of the isolated RNA was reverse transcribed, the sequencing read expressed TCRB transcripts. Assay: immunoSEQ multiplex PCR; the TCRdb copy retains only in-frame clones and omits some. The data contain about 900,000 clones, roughly 15% of them singletons. Sequenced: naive CD4+ T cells from blood. The receptors were gathered from a young woman in good health.

CDR3 DNA: TGTGCCAGTAGTCCCGTACGTAATCAGCCCCAGCATTTT. It yields the protein CASSPVRNQPQHF. The chain couples TRBV19 to TRBJ1-5; D ambiguous. CDR3 length: 13 residues. Looked up from germline, CDR1 is LNHDA and CDR2 is SQIVND (reference sequence). V lost 5 bases and J lost 4, with 9 bases in between.

The V gene is TRBV6-6, the J gene TRBJ1-4, with 8 bases that match TRBD1. V shed 5 bases and J 9 bases; nucleotides not matched to a gene: 5. The CDR3 has 13 residues. Germline CDR1 MNHNY, CDR2 SVGAGI (reference sequence). In nucleotides, the CDR3 is TGTGCCAGCAGTCCCGGACAGGGCCAAAAACTGTTTTTT. This codes for CASSPGQGQKLFF.

Details on this clone: The sample has other DNA sequences that encode this CDR3 too. The gene calls are TRBV7-2 and TRBJ1-5; D is uncertain. The V gene's germline CDR1 is SGHTA and CDR2 FQGNSA. V lost 0 bases and J 1 base, leaving 7 bases between the germline ends. The CDR3 contains 15 residues. Here the CDR3 DNA reads TGTGCCAGCAGCTTAGCAGGGAACAGCAATCAGCCCCAGCATTTT. Protein product: CASSLAGNSNQPQHF.

DNA of the CDR3: TGCGCCAGCAGCCAAGAAAATCAGATCCCCGCAGATACGCAGTATTTT. This gives the protein CASSQENQIPADTQYF. This chain connects TRBV4-3 to TRBJ2-3; unclear D gene. Trimming cost V 0 bases and J 4 bases, with 14 bases left between them. Germline lookup yields CDR1 LGHNA and CDR2 YSLEER. The CDR3 has 16 residues.

This clone was recorded a few times. The chain combines TRBV7-2 with TRBJ2-1, with D maybe TRBD2 (6 bases). There are 15 residues in the CDR3. CDR1 is SGHTA and CDR2 is FQGNSA in the germline V gene. Trimming shortened V by 5 bases and J by 4 bases, and 15 bases separated the two germline ends. The CDR3 is CASSPRIAVYNEQFF. CDR3 nucleotide sequence: TGTGCCAGCAGCCCCCGGATAGCGGTGTACAATGAGCAGTTCTTC.

V gene TRBV2 combines with J gene TRBJ2-1, with D maybe TRBD2 (6 bases). This CDR3 comprises 14 residues. Germline V gene lookup returns CDR1 SNHLY and CDR2 FYNNEI. The CDR3 loop reads CAATLARAYNEQFF. The CDR3 region has the DNA TGTGCTGCAACGCTAGCGCGAGCGTACAATGAGCAGTTCTTC.

This clone occurred a few times. An end of the junction differs from the germline gene, which may be a read error. The chain is built from TRBV29-1 and TRBJ2-1; D call uncertain. The CDR3 runs to 14 residues. The germline CDR1 and CDR2 sequences are SQVTM and ANQGSEA. The CDR3 DNA reads as TGCAGCGTAGCCCGCGTCCTCACATACAATGAGCAGCTCTTC. Protein product: CSVARVLTYNEQLF.

A few counts support this clone. This chain uses TRBV28 with TRBJ1-5; weak D call: TRBD1 (5 bases). CDR3 size: 16 residues. Between the trimmed V and J ends, which lost 5 bases and 3 bases, there was a span of 17 bases. Looked up from germline, CDR1 is MDHEN and CDR2 is SYDVKM. CDR3 region: CASSPQPRGLNQPQHF. Here the CDR3 DNA reads TGTGCCAGCAGTCCTCAGCCTAGGGGACTCAATCAGCCCCAGCATTTT. The variable domain in full, with the rest retrieved from reference TRBV28 and TRBJ1-5, is DVKVTQSSRYLVKRTGEKVFLECVQDMDHENMFWYRQDPGLGLRLIYFSYDVKMKEKGDIPEGYSVSREKKERFSLILESASTNQTSMYLCASSPQPRGLNQPQHFGDGTRLSIL.

This clone was seen a few times. The gene calls are TRBV9 and TRBJ1-4, with D uncertain. The CDR3 consists of 14 residues. CDR1 SGDLS and CDR2 YYNGEE come from the germline V gene. Trimming took 2 bases from V and 0 from J, leaving 5 bases between them. CDR3 DNA sequence: TGTGCCAGCAGCGTGAGACCAACTAATGAAAAACTGTTTTTT. Residues: CASSVRPTNEKLFF.

This clone occurred many times. V gene TRBV7-9 combines with J gene TRBJ2-5; tentatively, D is TRBD2 (5 bases). With 4 bases removed from V and 5 bases from J, the gap between germline ends came to 20 bases. Per the germline V gene, CDR1 is SEHNR and CDR2 is FQNEAQ (reference sequence). The CDR3 runs 16 residues. The CDR3 here is CASSYQRLRDVETQYF. The CDR3, as DNA: TGTGCCAGCAGCTATCAGCGCCTTCGGGATGTGGAGACCCAGTACTTC.

The V gene is TRBV4-2, the J gene TRBJ2-5; D is uncertain. Trimming shortened V by 0 bases and J by 4 bases, and 12 bases separated the two germline ends. The CDR3 is 15 residues long. Germline CDR1 and CDR2: LGHNA and YNFKEQ. The CDR3 loop is CASSQDGRLGETQYF. The DNA for the CDR3 is TGTGCCAGCAGCCAAGATGGAAGATTAGGAGAGACCCAGTACTTC.

The V gene is TRBV7-2, the J gene TRBJ1-2; TRBD1 agrees at 7 bases. The CDR3 is 13 amino acids. The germline V gene has CDR1 SGHTA and CDR2 FQGNSA. V lost 5 bases to trimming and J lost 7 bases; unmatched junction nucleotides: 7. As DNA, the CDR3 is TGTGCCAGCAGCGCCTCGACAGGGTCTGGCTACACCTTC. Translation gives CASSASTGSGYTF.

This clone was picked up a small number of times. The rearrangement uses TRBV6-1 and TRBJ2-1, with 12 positions matching TRBD2. J lost 8 bases, V lost 4 bases, and 12 bases had no gene match. The CDR3 consists of 17 residues. CDR1 is MNHNS and CDR2 is SASEGT in the germline V gene. This chain's CDR3 is CASSAPTVLAGGYEQFF. The DNA of the CDR3 is TGTGCCAGCAGTGCCCCTACCGTCCTAGCGGGAGGGTATGAGCAGTTCTTC.

The genes are TRBV5-5 and TRBJ2-1; perhaps TRBD1 as D (6 bases). Germline V gene sequence: CDR1 SGHKS, CDR2 YYEKEE (reference sequence). V was cut by 2 bases and J by 4 bases, with 13 bases left in between. This CDR3 has 15 amino acids. CDR3: CASSFFGQRYNEQFF. The CDR3 nucleotides are TGTGCCAGCAGCTTCTTTGGACAGCGGTACAATGAGCAGTTCTTC.

A few counts support this clone. This chain uses TRBV4-2 with TRBJ2-7, with 11 bases matching TRBD2. Trimming cost V 4 bases and J 1 base; bases outside gene matches: 18. Germline V gene sequence: CDR1 LGHNA, CDR2 YNFKEQ. The length of the CDR3 is 20 residues. The CDR3 sequence: CASSPSDFRLAGTRSYEQYF. The DNA for the CDR3 is TGTGCCAGCAGCCCAAGCGACTTTAGACTAGCGGGAACAAGGTCCTACGAGCAGTACTTC.

This clone was recorded a few times. The chain combines TRBV19 with TRBJ2-1; TRBD2 matches at 8 bases. The CDR3 runs 15 residues. The germline V gene has CDR1 LNHDA and CDR2 SQIVND (reference sequence). V dropped 3 bases and J dropped 3; count of bases not matched to a gene: 4. The CDR3 coding sequence is TGTGCCAGTAGTATGGGCGGGGGGAACTACAATGAGCAGTTCTTC. Amino acids: CASSMGGGNYNEQFF. Combining the CDR3 with reference TRBV19 and TRBJ2-1 gives the whole variable domain DGGITQSPKYLFRKEGQNVTLSCEQNLNHDAMYWYRQDPGQGLRLIYYSQIVNDFQKGDIAEGYSVSREKKESFPLTVTSAQKNPTAFYLCASSMGGGNYNEQFFGPGTRLTVL.

This clone was counted a few times. The rearrangement joins TRBV7-9 to TRBJ2-7, with D unresolved. V was cut by 1 base and J by 0 bases, with 7 bases left in between. This CDR3 comprises 14 residues. Germline CDR1 reads SEHNR; CDR2 reads FQNEAQ (reference sequence). The CDR3 here is CASSLEAGSYEQYF. The DNA for the CDR3 is TGTGCCAGCAGCTTAGAGGCAGGCTCCTACGAGCAGTACTTC. Filled out from reference TRBV7-9 and TRBJ2-7, the complete variable domain reads DTGVSQNPRHKITKRGQNVTFRCDPISEHNRLYWYRQTLGQGPEFLTYFQNEAQLEKSRLLSDRFSAERPKGSFSTLEIQRTEQGDSAMYLCASSLEAGSYEQYFGPGTRLTVT.

The rearrangement joins TRBV2 to TRBJ2-5, with D tentatively TRBD2 (5 bases). The J call may be faulty, since TRBJ2-7 better matches the DNA end. CDR1 is SNHLY, CDR2 FYNNEI, per germline. This CDR3 spans 12 amino acids. In DNA form, the CDR3 reads TGTGCCAGCAGCCTGTCGGGGTACGAGCAGTACTTC. It encodes CASSLSGYEQYF.

This clone was found a few times. The chain combines TRBV7-6 with TRBJ2-5, with unresolved D. V lost 5 bases to trimming and J lost 3 bases, with 19 bases between them. Looked up from germline, CDR1 is SGHVS and CDR2 is FNYEAQ. The CDR3 loop spans 16 amino acids. For the CDR3, the DNA is TGTGCCAGCAGCAGAAACCTTGCAGGCACTAAAGAGACCCAGTACTTC. Its protein is CASSRNLAGTKETQYF.

CDR3 sequence: CATGGPMNTEAFF. The CDR3 region has the DNA TGTGCCACGGGGGGCCCGATGAACACTGAAGCTTTCTTT. This chain connects TRBV19 to TRBJ1-1, with a tentative D call TRBD1 (6 bases). The CDR3 loop spans 13 amino acids. V lost 10 bases to trimming and J lost 0 bases, with 12 bases between them. The germline gives CDR1 LNHDA, CDR2 SQIVND (reference sequence).

The table lists this clone with a few counts. The chain joins TRBV28 to TRBJ2-2; weak D call: TRBD2 (5 bases). V was clipped by 5 bases and J by 2 bases, with 21 bases between them. The CDR3 loop spans 18 amino acids. CDR1 is MDHEN and CDR2 is SYDVKM in the germline V gene. The CDR3 reads CASSPLLGDRGNTGELFF. In DNA, the CDR3 is TGTGCCAGCAGTCCATTATTGGGAGACCGGGGAAACACCGGGGAGCTGTTTTTT. Supplemented by reference TRBV28 and TRBJ2-2, the full variable domain reads DVKVTQSSRYLVKRTGEKVFLECVQDMDHENMFWYRQDPGLGLRLIYFSYDVKMKEKGDIPEGYSVSREKKERFSLILESASTNQTSMYLCASSPLLGDRGNTGELFFGEGSRLTVL.

The table lists this clone with a few counts. The chain is built from TRBV6-1 and TRBJ2-7; maybe TRBD2 (6 bases). Looked up from germline, CDR1 is MNHNS and CDR2 is SASEGT. The CDR3 consists of 14 residues. Trimming cost V 6 bases and J 2 bases, with 14 bases left between them. CDR3 protein: CASRQVAGPYEQYF. CDR3 DNA: TGTGCCAGCAGGCAAGTGGCGGGGCCCTACGAGCAGTACTTC.

V is TRBV21-1 and J is TRBJ2-1; the D call TRBD1 from the table was never checked on the DNA. TRBV21-1 is given as a pseudogene. There are 23 residues in the CDR3. The CDR3 loop is CASSKAESSSDSRQGSSYNEQFF. The DNA for the CDR3 is TGTGCCAGCAGCAAAGCGGAATCTTCCTCCGATAGCAGGCAGGGAAGCTCCTACAATGAGCAGTTCTTC.

The rearrangement uses TRBV7-2 and TRBJ2-2; D ambiguous. Looked up from germline, CDR1 is SGHTA and CDR2 is FQGNSA. V lost 3 bases and J 2 bases, leaving 7 bases between the germline ends. This CDR3 is built from 14 residues. The CDR3 protein is CASSFYTNTGELFF. In nucleotides, the CDR3 is TGTGCCAGCAGCTTTTATACAAACACCGGGGAGCTGTTTTTT.